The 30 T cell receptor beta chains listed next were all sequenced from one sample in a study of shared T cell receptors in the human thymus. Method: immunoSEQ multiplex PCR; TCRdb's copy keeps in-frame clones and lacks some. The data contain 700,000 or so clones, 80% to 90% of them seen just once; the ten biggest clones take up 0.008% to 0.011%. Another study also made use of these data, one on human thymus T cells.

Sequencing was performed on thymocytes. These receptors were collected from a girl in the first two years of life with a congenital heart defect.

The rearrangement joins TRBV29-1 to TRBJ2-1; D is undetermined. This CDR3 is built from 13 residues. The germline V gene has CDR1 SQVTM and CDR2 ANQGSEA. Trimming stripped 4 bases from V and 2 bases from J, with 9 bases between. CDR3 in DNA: TGCAGCGTTGGTCCCGGTACCTACAATGAGCAGTTCTTC. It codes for CSVGPGTYNEQFF.

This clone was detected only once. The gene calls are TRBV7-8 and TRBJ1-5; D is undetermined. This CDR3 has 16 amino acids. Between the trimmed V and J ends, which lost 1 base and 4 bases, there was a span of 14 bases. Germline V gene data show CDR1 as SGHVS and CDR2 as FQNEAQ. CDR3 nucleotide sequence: TGTGCCAGCAGCTTAGTAAGTCGTCAGGTGAATCAGCCCCAGCATTTT. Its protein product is CASSLVSRQVNQPQHF.

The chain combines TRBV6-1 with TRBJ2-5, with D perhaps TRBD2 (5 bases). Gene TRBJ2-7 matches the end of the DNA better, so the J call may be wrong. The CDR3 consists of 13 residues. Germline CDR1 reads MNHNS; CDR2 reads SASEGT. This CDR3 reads CASGGGPLYEQYF. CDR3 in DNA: TGTGCCAGCGGTGGCGGGCCGCTCTACGAGCAGTACTTC.

The CDR3 DNA reads as TGTGCCAGCAGCCCTGCAGGGAGGGTCCCAGCAGCTTTCTTT. This codes for CASSPAGRVPAAFF. The chain employs TRBV7-9 and TRBJ1-1; D might be TRBD1 (5 bases). CDR1 SEHNR and CDR2 FQNEAQ come from the germline V gene (reference sequence). The CDR3 extends over 14 amino acids. V was clipped by 5 bases and J by 10 bases, with 20 bases between them.

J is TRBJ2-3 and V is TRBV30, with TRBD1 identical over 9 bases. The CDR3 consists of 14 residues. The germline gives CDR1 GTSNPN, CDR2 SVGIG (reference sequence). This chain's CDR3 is CAGTGTGFTDTQYF. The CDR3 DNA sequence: TGTGCAGGGACCGGGACAGGGTTCACAGATACGCAGTATTTT.

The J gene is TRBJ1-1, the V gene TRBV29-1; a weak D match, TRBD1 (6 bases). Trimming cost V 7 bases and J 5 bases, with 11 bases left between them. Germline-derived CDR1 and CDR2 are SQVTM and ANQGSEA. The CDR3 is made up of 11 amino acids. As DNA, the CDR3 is TGCAGCGGCAGAGGGGGTACTGAAGCTTTCTTT. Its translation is CSGRGGTEAFF.

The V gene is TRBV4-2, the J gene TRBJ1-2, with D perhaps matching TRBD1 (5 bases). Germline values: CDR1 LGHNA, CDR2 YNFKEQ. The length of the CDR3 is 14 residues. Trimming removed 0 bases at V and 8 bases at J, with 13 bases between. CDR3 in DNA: TGTGCCAGCAGCCAAGAAATGGGGGGTGGAGGCTACACCTTC. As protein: CASSQEMGGGGYTF.

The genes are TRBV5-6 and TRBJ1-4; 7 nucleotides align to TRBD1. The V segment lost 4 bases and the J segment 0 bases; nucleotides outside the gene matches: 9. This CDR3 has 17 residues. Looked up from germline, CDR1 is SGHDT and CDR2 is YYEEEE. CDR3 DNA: TGTGCCAGCAGCCCGGCGACAGGGCCTTCAACTAATGAAAAACTGTTTTTT. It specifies CASSPATGPSTNEKLFF.

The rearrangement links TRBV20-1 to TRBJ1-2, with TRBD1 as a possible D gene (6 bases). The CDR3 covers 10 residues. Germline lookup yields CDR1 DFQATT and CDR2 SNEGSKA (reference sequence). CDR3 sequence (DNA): TGCGGAGCGGCAGGGGACGGCTACACCTTC. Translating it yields CGAAGDGYTF.

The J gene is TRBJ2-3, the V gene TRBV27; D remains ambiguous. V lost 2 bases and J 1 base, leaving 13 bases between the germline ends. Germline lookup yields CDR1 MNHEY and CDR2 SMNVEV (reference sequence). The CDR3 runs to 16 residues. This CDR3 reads CASSLEYSSGTDTQYF. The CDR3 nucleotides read TGTGCCAGCAGTTTAGAATACAGCTCGGGCACAGATACGCAGTATTTT.

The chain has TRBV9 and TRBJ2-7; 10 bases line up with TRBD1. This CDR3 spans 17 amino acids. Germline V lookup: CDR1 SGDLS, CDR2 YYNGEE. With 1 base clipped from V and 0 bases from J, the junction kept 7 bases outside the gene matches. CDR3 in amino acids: CASSVRPGQGSSYEQYF. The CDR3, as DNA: TGTGCCAGCAGCGTACGTCCGGGACAGGGGAGCTCCTACGAGCAGTACTTC.

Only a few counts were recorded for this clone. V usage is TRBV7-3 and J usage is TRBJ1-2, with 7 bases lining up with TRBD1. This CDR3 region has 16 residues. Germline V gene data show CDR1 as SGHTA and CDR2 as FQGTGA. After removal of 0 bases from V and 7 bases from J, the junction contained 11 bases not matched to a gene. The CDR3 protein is CASSLTGLEGAIGYTF. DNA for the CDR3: TGTGCCAGCAGCTTAACTGGTTTGGAGGGGGCTATTGGCTACACCTTC.

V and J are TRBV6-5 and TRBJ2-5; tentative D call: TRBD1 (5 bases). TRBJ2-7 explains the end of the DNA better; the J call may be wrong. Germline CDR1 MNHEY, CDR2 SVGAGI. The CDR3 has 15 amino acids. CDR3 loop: CASSQNDRATYEQYF. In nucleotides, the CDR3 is TGTGCCAGCAGCCAGAATGACAGAGCGACCTACGAGCAGTACTTC.

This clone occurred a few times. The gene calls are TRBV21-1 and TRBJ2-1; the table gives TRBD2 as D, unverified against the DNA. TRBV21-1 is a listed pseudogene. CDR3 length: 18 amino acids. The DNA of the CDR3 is TGTGCCAGCAGCAAAGGGCGGATTCGGGGGGCAGGGTACAATGAGCAGTTCTTC. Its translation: CASSKGRIRGAGYNEQFF.

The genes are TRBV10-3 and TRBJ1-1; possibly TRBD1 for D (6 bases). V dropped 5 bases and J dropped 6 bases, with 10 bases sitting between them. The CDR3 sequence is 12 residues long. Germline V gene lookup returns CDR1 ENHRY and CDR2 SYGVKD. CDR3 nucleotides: TGTGCCATCAGTACTGGACAGCCTGAAGCTTTCTTT. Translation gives CAISTGQPEAFF.

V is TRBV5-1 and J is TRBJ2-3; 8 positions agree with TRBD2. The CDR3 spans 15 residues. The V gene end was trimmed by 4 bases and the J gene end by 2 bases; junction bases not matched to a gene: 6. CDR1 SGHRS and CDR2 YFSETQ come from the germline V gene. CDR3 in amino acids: CASSRSGGATDTQYF. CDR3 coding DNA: TGCGCCAGCAGCCGGAGCGGGGGAGCCACAGATACGCAGTATTTT. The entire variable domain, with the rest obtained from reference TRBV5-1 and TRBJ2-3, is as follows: KAGVTQTPRYLIKTRGQQVTLSCSPISGHRSVSWYQQTPGQGLQFLFEYFSETQRNKGNFPGRFSGRQFSNSRSEMNVSTLELGDSALYLCASSRSGGATDTQYFGPGTRLTVL.

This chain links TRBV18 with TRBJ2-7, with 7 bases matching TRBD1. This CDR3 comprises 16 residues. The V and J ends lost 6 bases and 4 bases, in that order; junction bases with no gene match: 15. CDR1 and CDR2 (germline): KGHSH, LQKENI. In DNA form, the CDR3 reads TGTGCCAGCTCGCGCAACCGGGACAGCTTATCATACGAGCAGTACTTC. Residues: CASSRNRDSLSYEQYF. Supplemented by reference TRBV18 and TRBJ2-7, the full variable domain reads NAGVMQNPRHLVRRRGQEARLRCSPMKGHSHVYWYRQLPEEGLKFMVYLQKENIIDESGMPKERFSAEFPKEGPSILRIQQVVRGDSAAYFCASSRNRDSLSYEQYFGPGTRLTVT.

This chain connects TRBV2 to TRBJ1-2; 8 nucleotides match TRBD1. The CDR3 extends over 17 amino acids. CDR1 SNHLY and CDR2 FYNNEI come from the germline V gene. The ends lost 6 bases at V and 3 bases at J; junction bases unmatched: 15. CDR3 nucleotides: TGTGCCAGCAGCAACATGACAGGGGAGATACCCTACTATGGCTACACCTTC. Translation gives CASSNMTGEIPYYGYTF.

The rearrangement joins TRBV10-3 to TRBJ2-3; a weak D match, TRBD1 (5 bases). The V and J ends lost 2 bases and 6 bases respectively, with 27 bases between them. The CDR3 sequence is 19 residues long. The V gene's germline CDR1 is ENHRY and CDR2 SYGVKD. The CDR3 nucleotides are TGTGCCATCAGTGAGCCCCCCCACGGCAGGGTCCCTGGTGGGGATACGCAGTATTTT. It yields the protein CAISEPPHGRVPGGDTQYF.

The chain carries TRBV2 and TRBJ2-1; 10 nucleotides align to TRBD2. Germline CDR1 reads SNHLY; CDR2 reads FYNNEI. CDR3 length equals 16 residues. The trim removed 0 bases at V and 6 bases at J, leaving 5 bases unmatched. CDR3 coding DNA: TGTGCCAGCAGTGAAGCGTTGGCTAGCGGGGGCAATGAGCAGTTCTTC. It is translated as CASSEALASGGNEQFF.

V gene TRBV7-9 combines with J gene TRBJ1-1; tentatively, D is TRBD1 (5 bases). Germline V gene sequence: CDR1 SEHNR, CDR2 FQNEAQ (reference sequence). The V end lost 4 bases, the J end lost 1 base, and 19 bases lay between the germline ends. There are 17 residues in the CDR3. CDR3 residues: CASSSNPRRGSNTEAFF. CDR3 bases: TGTGCCAGCAGCTCAAACCCCCGGCGGGGCTCGAACACTGAAGCTTTCTTT.

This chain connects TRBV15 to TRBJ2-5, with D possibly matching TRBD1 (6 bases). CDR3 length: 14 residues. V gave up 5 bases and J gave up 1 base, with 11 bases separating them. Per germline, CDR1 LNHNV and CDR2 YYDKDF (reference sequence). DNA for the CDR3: TGTGCCACCAGCTTGGACAGAACCCAAGAGACCCAGTACTTC. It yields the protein CATSLDRTQETQYF.

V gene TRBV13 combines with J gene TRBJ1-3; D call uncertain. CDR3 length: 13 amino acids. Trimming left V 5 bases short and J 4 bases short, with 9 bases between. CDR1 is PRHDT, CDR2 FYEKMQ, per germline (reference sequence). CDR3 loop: CASSQYWGNTIYF. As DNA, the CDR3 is TGTGCCAGCAGCCAGTATTGGGGAAACACCATATATTTT.

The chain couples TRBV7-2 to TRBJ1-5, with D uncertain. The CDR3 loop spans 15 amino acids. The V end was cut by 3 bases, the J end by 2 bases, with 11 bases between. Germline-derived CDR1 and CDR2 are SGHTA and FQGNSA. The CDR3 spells CASSFRLLGNQPQHF. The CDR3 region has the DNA TGTGCCAGCAGCTTCCGACTCCTAGGCAATCAGCCCCAGCATTTT.

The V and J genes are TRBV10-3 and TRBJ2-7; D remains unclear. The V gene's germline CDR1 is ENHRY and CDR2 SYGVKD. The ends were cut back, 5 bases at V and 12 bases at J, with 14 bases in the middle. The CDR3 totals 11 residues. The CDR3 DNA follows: TGTGCCATCAGTTCCCCTGGCCCCCTGTACTTC. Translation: CAISSPGPLYF.

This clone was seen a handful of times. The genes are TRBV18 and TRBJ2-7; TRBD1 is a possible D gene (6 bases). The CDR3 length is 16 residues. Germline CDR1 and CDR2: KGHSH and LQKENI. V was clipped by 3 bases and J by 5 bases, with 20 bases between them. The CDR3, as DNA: TGTGCCAGCTCACCCCTACTCAGGGTTTCAGGGGACGAGCAGTACTTC. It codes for CASSPLLRVSGDEQYF.

CDR3 in amino acids: CASSQENPGSLPDQTQYF. Here the CDR3 DNA reads TGCGCCAGCAGCCAAGAAAACCCCGGGAGCCTACCAGACCAGACTCAGTACTTC. The rearrangement links TRBV4-3 to TRBJ2-4, with D possibly being TRBD2 (6 bases). Trimming cost V 0 bases and J 12 bases, with 27 bases left between them. This CDR3 region has 18 residues. From germline, CDR1 is LGHNA and CDR2 YSLEER.

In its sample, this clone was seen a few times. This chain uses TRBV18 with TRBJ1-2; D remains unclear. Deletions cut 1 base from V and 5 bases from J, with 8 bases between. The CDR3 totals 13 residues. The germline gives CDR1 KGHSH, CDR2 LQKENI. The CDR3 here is CASSPRGNYGYTF. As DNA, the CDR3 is TGTGCCAGCTCACCACGAGGGAATTATGGCTACACCTTC.

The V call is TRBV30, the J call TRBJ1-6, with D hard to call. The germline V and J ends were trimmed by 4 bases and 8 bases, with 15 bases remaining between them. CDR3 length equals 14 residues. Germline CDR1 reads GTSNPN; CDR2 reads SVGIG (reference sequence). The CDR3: CAWTQLGWDSPLHF. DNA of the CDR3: TGTGCCTGGACCCAACTCGGGTGGGATTCACCCCTCCACTTT.

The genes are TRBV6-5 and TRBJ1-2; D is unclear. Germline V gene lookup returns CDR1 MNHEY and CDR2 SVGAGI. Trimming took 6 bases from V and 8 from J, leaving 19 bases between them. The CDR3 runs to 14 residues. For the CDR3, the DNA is TGTGCCAGCAGCCCATTTTTTGAGGGCATAGGCTACACCTTC. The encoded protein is CASSPFFEGIGYTF.